These 11 T cell receptor beta chains originate from one sample sequenced in a study of post-analysis software for immune sequencing data. Unique molecular identifiers were present in the TCR beta cDNA libraries. TCRdb reanalysed the PCR reads using MiXCR and keeps one entry per CDR3 protein. The sample shows roughly 620,000 distinct CDR3 sequences, roughly 46% of them seen only once. No antigen has been assigned to these receptors. Overall study results and limits: Patients had higher frequencies than controls of roughly five TRBV segments, including TRBV5-6, TRBV5-1 and TRBV20-1.

Sequencing input: blood. These receptors all stem from a girl aged 10-17 years with multiple sclerosis.

The CDR3 protein is CASSLYMGVFYGYTF. The CDR3 DNA reads as TGTGCCAGCAGTTTATACATGGGGGTTTTTTATGGCTACACCTTC. This sequence joins TRBV12-3 or TRBV12-4 and TRBJ1-2; possible D gene TRBD1, 5 bases. This CDR3 has 15 residues. Deletions cut 2 bases from V and 5 bases from J, with 15 bases between.

The CDR3 region is CASSPGTGAIQYF. CDR3 nucleotide sequence: TGTGCCAGCAGCCCCGGGACAGGGGCCATTCAGTACTTC. V gene TRBV7-9 combines with J gene TRBJ2-4; 10 bases line up with TRBD1. The germline gives CDR1 SEHNR, CDR2 FQNEAQ (reference sequence). This CDR3 comprises 13 residues. V lost 5 bases, J lost 9 bases, and 4 bases stayed unmatched.

This clonotype was seen a handful of times. The chain couples TRBV5-1 to TRBJ2-5, with D unresolved. Trimming stripped 9 bases from V and 4 bases from J, with 22 bases between. The CDR3 runs to 15 residues. Germline V gene lookup returns CDR1 SGHRS and CDR2 YFSETQ. CDR3 coding DNA: TGCGCCACCTACCCTGAGGCCTTCGACACAGAGACCCAGTACTTC. Translation: CATYPEAFDTETQYF.

The gene calls are TRBV5-1 and TRBJ2-3; D is uncertain. Between the trimmed V and J ends, which lost 4 bases and 4 bases, there was a span of 13 bases. The CDR3 contains 14 residues. CDR1 is SGHRS, CDR2 YFSETQ, per germline. The chain's CDR3 is CASSPQYSADTQYF. The CDR3 DNA follows: TGCGCCAGCAGCCCCCAGTACAGCGCAGATACGCAGTATTTT.

This chain links TRBV7-2 with TRBJ2-7, with D possibly TRBD2 on 6 matching bases. The DNA matches TRBJ2-5 better at its end, which makes the J call doubtful. Per germline, CDR1 SGHTA and CDR2 FQGNSA. This CDR3 is built from 14 residues. CDR3 protein: CASSYGLRGETQYF. In DNA form, the CDR3 reads TGTGCCAGCAGCTATGGACTACGGGGGGAGACCCAGTACTTC.

In this sample, this clonotype turned up a few times. The rearrangement links TRBV29-1 to TRBJ2-5; 15 positions agree with TRBD2. The J call may be wrong; the DNA end is better matched by TRBJ2-7. Germline assignment: CDR1 SQVTM and CDR2 ANQGSEA. The CDR3 runs to 16 residues. The CDR3 nucleotides are TGCAGCGTTGAAACACCGGGACTAGCGGGGGGATACGAGCAGTACTTC. It encodes CSVETPGLAGGYEQYF.

The chain links TRBV15 to TRBJ2-5, with D perhaps TRBD1 (5 bases). With the DNA end fitting TRBJ2-7 better, the J assignment may be wrong. This CDR3 comprises 12 residues. CDR1 and CDR2 (germline): LNHNV, YYDKDF (reference sequence). The CDR3: CATSRDNYEQYF. CDR3 sequence (DNA): TGTGCCACCAGCAGGGACAACTACGAGCAGTACTTC.

This rearrangement joins TRBV12-3 or TRBV12-4 to TRBJ1-3; D gene ambiguous. Deletions cut 6 bases from V and 1 base from J, with 4 bases between. This CDR3 spans 12 amino acids. CDR3 nucleotide sequence: TGTGCCAGCAGAGGGTCTGGAAACACCATATATTTT. Its translation is CASRGSGNTIYF.

This clonotype was counted between two and nine times. The rearrangement uses TRBV7-9 and TRBJ2-7; D remains ambiguous. The CDR3 length is 13 residues. V was pared by 3 bases and J by 0 bases, with 6 bases between. Germline loops: CDR1 SEHNR, CDR2 FQNEAQ (reference sequence). The CDR3 sequence is CASSFAASYEQYF. In DNA, the CDR3 is TGTGCCAGCAGCTTTGCAGCCTCCTACGAGCAGTACTTC.

This clonotype was counted ten times or more. The V and J genes are TRBV5-1 and TRBJ2-3, with D maybe TRBD1 (6 bases). Trimming removed 4 bases at V and 0 bases at J, with 12 bases between. CDR3 length: 15 amino acids. Germline assignment: CDR1 SGHRS and CDR2 YFSETQ. CDR3 bases: TGCGCCAGCAGCCAAACCGGACAGAGCACAGATACGCAGTATTTT. Translating it yields CASSQTGQSTDTQYF.

This clonotype was seen more than once but under ten times. The rearrangement joins TRBV7-9 to TRBJ2-1, with 9 bases identical to TRBD1. Germline V gene lookup returns CDR1 SEHNR and CDR2 FQNEAQ (reference sequence). The CDR3 length is 16 residues. Trimming at V came to 5 bases and at J to 7 bases, leaving 12 bases not matched to a gene. CDR3 protein: CASSRSDRGFGNEQFF. In DNA, the CDR3 is TGTGCCAGCAGCCGGAGTGACAGGGGGTTCGGGAATGAGCAGTTCTTC.